Shown below are 8 T cell receptor beta chains from a single sample sequenced in a study of blood T cell repertoires in COVID-19. Only in-frame clones appear in the TCRdb table, and some are missing; sequencing was by immunoSEQ multiplex PCR. Of hundreds of thousands of clones listed, roughly 89% are singletons. The sample taken for sequencing was peripheral blood. These receptors were obtained from a woman aged 45 to 65 with COVID-19, enrolled during active disease.

The table lists this clone with a few counts. The chain combines TRBV12-3 or TRBV12-4 with TRBJ1-1; no reliable D call. The V gene lost 3 bases and the J gene lost 2 bases, with 7 bases spanning the gap. The CDR3 is 13 residues long. The CDR3 region is CASSFYGNTEAFF. The CDR3 DNA reads TGTGCCAGCAGTTTTTACGGTAACACTGAAGCTTTCTTT.

The J gene is TRBJ2-7, the V gene TRBV20-1; a possible D gene is TRBD1 (5 bases). This CDR3 contains 16 residues. CDR1 is DFQATT and CDR2 is SNEGSKA in the germline V gene (reference sequence). V lost 3 bases to trimming and J lost 1 base, with 19 bases between them. In DNA form, the CDR3 reads TGCAGTGCTAGTACCCAACTTGGGGCGGCGTCCTACGAGCAGTACTTC. This gives the protein CSASTQLGAASYEQYF.

The chain uses TRBV27 and TRBJ2-3; D possibly corresponds to TRBD2 (5 bases). Trimming cost V 8 bases and J 1 base, with 10 bases left between them. The germline V gene encodes CDR1 MNHEY and CDR2 SMNVEV (reference sequence). The CDR3 runs to 13 residues. Here the CDR3 DNA reads TGTGCCAGCCGGGGATTGGGCACAGATACGCAGTATTTT. Encoded protein: CASRGLGTDTQYF.

V and J are TRBV3-1 (or the pseudogene TRBV3-2) and TRBJ1-2, with D unclear. This CDR3 contains 14 residues. The ends were cut back, 0 bases at V and 8 bases at J, with 13 bases in the middle. The germline V gene encodes CDR1 LGHDT and CDR2 YNNKEL (reference sequence). Here the CDR3 DNA reads TGTGCCAGCAGCCAAGAATTCCGGGTGCTGGGCTACACCTTC. Amino acids: CASSQEFRVLGYTF.

Comment on this clone: One end of the junction does not line up with germline, which may come from a read error. The chain uses TRBV2 and TRBJ2-7, with D perhaps matching TRBD2 (6 bases). The CDR3 loop spans 12 amino acids. Germline V CDR1 and CDR2: SNHLY, FYNNEI. The CDR3 here is CASTVRGNRLNF. The CDR3 nucleotides read TGTGCCAGCACCGTGCGGGGAAACAGACTGAACTTC.

This chain connects TRBV5-6 to TRBJ1-6; 9 bases match TRBD1. Germline V CDR1 and CDR2: SGHDT, YYEEEE. V trimming: 4 bases; J trimming: 5 bases; junction bases outside the gene matches: 4. CDR3 length: 15 amino acids. The CDR3 loop reads CASSNRDRDNSPLHF. The CDR3 DNA follows: TGTGCCAGCAGCAATCGGGACAGGGATAATTCACCCCTCCACTTT.

The V and J genes are TRBV6-5 and TRBJ1-5, with 8 bases fitting TRBD1. V shed 10 bases, J shed 6 bases, and the junction held 11 bases outside the gene matches. CDR3 length: 14 amino acids. Germline lookup yields CDR1 MNHEY and CDR2 SVGAGI. In DNA, the CDR3 is TGTGCCACCCTCCCGGACAGGGTGTCTCAGCCCCAGCATTTT. This translates into CATLPDRVSQPQHF.

The chain has TRBV7-9 and TRBJ2-7, with D possibly being TRBD1 (5 bases). From germline, CDR1 is SEHNR and CDR2 FQNEAQ (reference sequence). The CDR3 spans 16 residues. V was pared by 5 bases and J by 0 bases, with 17 bases between. The DNA of the CDR3 is TGTGCCAGCAGCCTTGGGCCGAGACAGAGCTCCTACGAGCAGTACTTC. This sequence encodes CASSLGPRQSSYEQYF.